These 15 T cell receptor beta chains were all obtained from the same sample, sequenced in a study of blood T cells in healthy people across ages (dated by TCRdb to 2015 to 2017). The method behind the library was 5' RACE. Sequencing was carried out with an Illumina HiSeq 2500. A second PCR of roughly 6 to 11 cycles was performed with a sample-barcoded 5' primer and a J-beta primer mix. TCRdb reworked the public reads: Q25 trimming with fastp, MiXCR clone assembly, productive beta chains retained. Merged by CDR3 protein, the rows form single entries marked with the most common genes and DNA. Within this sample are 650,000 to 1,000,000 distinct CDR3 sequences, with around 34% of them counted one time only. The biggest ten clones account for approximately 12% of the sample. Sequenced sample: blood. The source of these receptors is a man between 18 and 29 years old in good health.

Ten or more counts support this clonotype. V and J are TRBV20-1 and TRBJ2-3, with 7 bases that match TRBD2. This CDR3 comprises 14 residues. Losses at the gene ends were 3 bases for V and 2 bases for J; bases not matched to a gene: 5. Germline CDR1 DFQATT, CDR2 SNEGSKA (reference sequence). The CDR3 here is CSASRGVYTDTQYF. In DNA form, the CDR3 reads TGCAGTGCTAGCCGGGGGGTTTACACAGATACGCAGTATTTT.

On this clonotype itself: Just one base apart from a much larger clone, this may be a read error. This chain's CDR3 is CSVSTGGNEQYF. In DNA form, the CDR3 reads TGCAGCGTTTCTACAGGGGGCAATGAGCAGTACTTC. The chain uses TRBV29-1 and TRBJ2-7; 9 nucleotides agree with TRBD1. Looked up from germline, CDR1 is SQVTM and CDR2 is ANQGSEA. V was pared by 5 bases and J by 7 bases, with 6 bases of the junction left unmatched. The CDR3 covers 12 residues.

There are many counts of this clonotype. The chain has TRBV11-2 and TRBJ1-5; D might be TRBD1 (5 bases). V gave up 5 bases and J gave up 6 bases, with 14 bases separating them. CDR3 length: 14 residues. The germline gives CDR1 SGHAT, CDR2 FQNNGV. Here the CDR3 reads CASSLTGDGQPQHF. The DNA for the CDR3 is TGTGCCAGCAGCCTCACAGGAGATGGTCAGCCCCAGCATTTT. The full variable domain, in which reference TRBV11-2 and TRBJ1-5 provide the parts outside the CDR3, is EAGVAQSPRYKIIEKRQSVAFWCNPISGHATLYWYQQILGQGPKLLIQFQNNGVVDDSQLPKDRFSAERLKGVDSTLKIQPAKLEDSAVYLCASSLTGDGQPQHFGDGTRLSIL.

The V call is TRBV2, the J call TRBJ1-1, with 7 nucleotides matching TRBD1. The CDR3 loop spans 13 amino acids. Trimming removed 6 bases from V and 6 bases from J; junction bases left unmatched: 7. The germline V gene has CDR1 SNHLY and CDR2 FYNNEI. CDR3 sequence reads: CASSVQGDAEAFF. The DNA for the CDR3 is TGTGCCAGCAGCGTGCAGGGGGACGCTGAAGCTTTCTTT. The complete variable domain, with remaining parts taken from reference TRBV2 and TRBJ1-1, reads EPEVTQTPSHQVTQMGQEVILRCVPISNHLYFYWYRQILGQKVEFLVSFYNNEISEKSEIFDDQFSVERPDGSNFTLKIRSTKLEDSAMYFCASSVQGDAEAFFGQGTRLTVV.

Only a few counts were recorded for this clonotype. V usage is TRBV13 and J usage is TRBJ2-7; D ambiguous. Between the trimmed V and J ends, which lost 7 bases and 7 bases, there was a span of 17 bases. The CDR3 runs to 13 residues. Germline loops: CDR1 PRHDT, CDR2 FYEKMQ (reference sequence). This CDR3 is CASTFLAVREQYF. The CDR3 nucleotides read TGTGCCAGCACCTTCTTGGCGGTGAGGGAGCAGTACTTC.

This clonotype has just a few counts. CDR3: CSASRGGADTQYF. The CDR3 DNA is TGCAGTGCTAGCCGGGGGGGAGCAGATACGCAGTATTTT. The chain uses TRBV20-1 and TRBJ2-3, with 8 bases matching TRBD2. The CDR3 is 13 amino acids. V shed 3 bases and J 4 bases; nucleotides not matched to a gene: 3. Germline CDR1 and CDR2: DFQATT and SNEGSKA (reference sequence).

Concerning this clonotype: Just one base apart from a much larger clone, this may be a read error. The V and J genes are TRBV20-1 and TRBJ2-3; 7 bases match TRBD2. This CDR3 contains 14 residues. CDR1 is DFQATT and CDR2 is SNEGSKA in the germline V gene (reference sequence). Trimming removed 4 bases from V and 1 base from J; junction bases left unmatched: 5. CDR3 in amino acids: CSATSSGRTDTQYF. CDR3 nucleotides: TGCAGTGCTACTTCTAGCGGCCGCACAGATACGCAGTATTTT.

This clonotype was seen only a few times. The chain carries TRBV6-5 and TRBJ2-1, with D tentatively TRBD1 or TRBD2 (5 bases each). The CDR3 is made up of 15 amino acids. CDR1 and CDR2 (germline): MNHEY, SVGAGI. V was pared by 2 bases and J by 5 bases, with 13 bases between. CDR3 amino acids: CASSYEFGTDNEQFF. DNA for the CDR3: TGTGCCAGCAGTTACGAATTCGGGACCGACAATGAGCAGTTCTTC.

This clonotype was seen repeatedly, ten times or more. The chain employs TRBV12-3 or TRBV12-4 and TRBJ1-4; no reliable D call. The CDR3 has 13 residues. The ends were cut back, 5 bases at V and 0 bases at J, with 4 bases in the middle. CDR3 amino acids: CASSTATNEKLFF. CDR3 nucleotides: TGTGCCAGCAGTACAGCAACTAATGAAAAACTGTTTTTT.

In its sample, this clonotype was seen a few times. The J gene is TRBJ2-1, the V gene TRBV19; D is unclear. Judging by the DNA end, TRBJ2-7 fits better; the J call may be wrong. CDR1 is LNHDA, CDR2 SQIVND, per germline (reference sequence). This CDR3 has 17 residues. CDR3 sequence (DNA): TGTGCCAGTAGTACCCCGGGTTCGGAGTATACCTACAATGAGCAGTACTTC. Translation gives CASSTPGSEYTYNEQYF.

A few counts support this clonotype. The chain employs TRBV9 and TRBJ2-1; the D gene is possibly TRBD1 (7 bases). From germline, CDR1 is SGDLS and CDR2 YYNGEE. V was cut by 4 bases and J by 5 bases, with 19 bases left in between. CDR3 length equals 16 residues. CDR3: CASSKLGQAGNNEQFF. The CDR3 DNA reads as TGTGCCAGCAGCAAACTAGGACAGGCGGGAAACAATGAGCAGTTCTTC. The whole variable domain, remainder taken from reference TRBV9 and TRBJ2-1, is DSGVTQTPKHLITATGQRVTLRCSPRSGDLSVYWYQQSLDQGLQFLIQYYNGEERAKGNILERFSAQQFPDLHSELNLSSLELGDSALYFCASSKLGQAGNNEQFFGPGTRLTVL.

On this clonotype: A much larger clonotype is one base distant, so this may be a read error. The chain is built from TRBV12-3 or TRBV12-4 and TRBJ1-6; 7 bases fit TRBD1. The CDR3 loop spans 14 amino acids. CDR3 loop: CASSPGTDNPPLHF. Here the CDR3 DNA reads TGTGCCAGCAGCCCCGGGACAGATAATCCACCCCTCCACTTT.

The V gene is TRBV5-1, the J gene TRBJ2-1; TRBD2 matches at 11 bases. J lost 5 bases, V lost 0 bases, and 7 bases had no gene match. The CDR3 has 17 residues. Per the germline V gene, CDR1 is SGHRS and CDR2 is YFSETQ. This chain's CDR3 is CASSLEVSGGANNEQFF. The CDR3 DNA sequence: TGCGCCAGCAGCTTGGAGGTTAGCGGGGGGGCTAACAATGAGCAGTTCTTC.

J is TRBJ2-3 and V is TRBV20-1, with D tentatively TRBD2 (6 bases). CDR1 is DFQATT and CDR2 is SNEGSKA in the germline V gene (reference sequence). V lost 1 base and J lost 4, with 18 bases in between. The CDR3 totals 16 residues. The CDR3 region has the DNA TGCAGTGCTAGAGTCGGGGGAACCTTTTGGGCAGATACGCAGTATTTT. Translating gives CSARVGGTFWADTQYF.

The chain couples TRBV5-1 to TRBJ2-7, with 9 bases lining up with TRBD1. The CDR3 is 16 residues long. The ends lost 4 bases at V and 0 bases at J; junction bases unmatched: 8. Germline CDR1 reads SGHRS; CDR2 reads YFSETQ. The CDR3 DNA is TGCGCCAGCAGCCCCGAACAGGGGGCTAGCTCCTACGAGCAGTACTTC. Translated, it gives CASSPEQGASSYEQYF. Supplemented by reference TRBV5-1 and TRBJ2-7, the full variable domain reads KAGVTQTPRYLIKTRGQQVTLSCSPISGHRSVSWYQQTPGQGLQFLFEYFSETQRNKGNFPGRFSGRQFSNSRSEMNVSTLELGDSALYLCASSPEQGASSYEQYFGPGTRLTVT.